This section outlines one T cell receptor (beta chain) sequence together with its context. Its antigen remains unidentified. Data came from immunoSEQ multiplex PCR; TCRdb stores just in-frame clones and leaves some out. Here the sample spans about 2,000 clones, over 60% being singletons. The source of the sample is a study of high-grade serous ovarian cancer treatment subgroups. Study information: On average, roughly 14,000 reads and roughly 7,000 unique TCR beta rearrangements were obtained per sample.

Findings and caveats of the study: Without spatial data, bulk sequencing limits insight into HGSC tumor diversity. Same-patient tumor repertoires overlapped at roughly 0.1 to 0.79; different patients barely overlapped. Repertoire analysis covered CDR3 alone, not CDR1 or CDR2.

V was trimmed by 5 bases and J by 5 bases, leaving 19 bases between them. From germline, CDR1 is SGHTA and CDR2 FQGNSA. The CDR3 covers 16 residues. Tumor tissue was taken before any definitive surgery or chemotherapy was given. This receptor was taken from a human donor with high-grade serous ovarian cancer. Sequencing input: tumor tissue. The chain carries TRBV7-2 and TRBJ2-1; TRBD1 or TRBD2 may be the D gene (6 bases each). The CDR3 loop reads CASSLRVGGPHNEQFF. The CDR3 DNA follows: TGTGCCAGCAGCCTCAGAGTCGGGGGCCCCCACAATGAGCAGTTCTTC.